The 6 T cell receptor beta chains given below trace back to one sample, sequenced in a study of identical twins. From the 5' RACE reads, TCRdb called clonotypes with MiXCR, one entry per CDR3 protein. Among about 530,000 distinct CDR3 sequences, about a fifth were seen once, and the ten largest hold around 0.48%. These sequences were also reported in another study, on yellow fever vaccine responses in identical twins.

What was sequenced was CD4+ T cells sorted from blood. All receptors come from a woman between 18 and 29 years old in good health.

The chain combines TRBV15 with TRBJ2-2; D ambiguous. V was trimmed by 0 bases and J by 4 bases, leaving 6 bases between them. The CDR3 contains 14 residues. CDR1 LNHNV and CDR2 YYDKDF come from the germline V gene (reference sequence). The CDR3 here is CATSRDLSTGELFF. In DNA, the CDR3 is TGTGCCACCAGCAGAGATCTGAGCACCGGGGAGCTGTTTTTT.

The chain combines TRBV5-1 with TRBJ2-2; 12 bases line up with TRBD1. Germline loops: CDR1 SGHRS, CDR2 YFSETQ. J lost 9 bases, V lost 5 bases, and 8 bases had no gene match. This CDR3 has 15 residues. The CDR3 reads CASRPGTGGPWELFF. The DNA for the CDR3 is TGCGCCAGCAGACCTGGGACAGGGGGCCCCTGGGAGCTGTTTTTT.

In this sample, this clonotype turned up a few times. The rearrangement uses TRBV6-5 and TRBJ1-1, with D uncertain. This CDR3 is 12 amino acids long. Germline V gene lookup returns CDR1 MNHEY and CDR2 SVGAGI. Trimming took 6 bases from V and 4 from J, leaving 9 bases between them. The CDR3: CASSKPATEAFF. The CDR3 DNA reads as TGTGCCAGCAGCAAACCGGCCACTGAAGCTTTCTTT.

CDR3 protein: CASSLWDPGTRGGETQYF. CDR3 bases: TGTGCCAGTAGTCTCTGGGACCCCGGGACGCGAGGGGGAGAGACCCAGTACTTC. The J gene is TRBJ2-5, the V gene TRBV19; D may be TRBD1 (6 bases). From germline, CDR1 is LNHDA and CDR2 SQIVND (reference sequence). The CDR3 is made up of 18 amino acids. V dropped 5 bases and J dropped 4 bases, with 26 bases sitting between them.

A few counts support this clonotype. The chain combines TRBV2 with TRBJ2-1, with D maybe TRBD2 (6 bases). CDR1 and CDR2 from the germline V gene are SNHLY and FYNNEI. This CDR3 has 14 residues. Trimming shortened V by 7 bases and J by 7 bases, and 17 bases separated the two germline ends. The CDR3: CASTPSDLRNEQFF. The CDR3 nucleotides are TGTGCCAGCACTCCTAGCGATCTACGGAATGAGCAGTTCTTC.

V usage is TRBV7-2 and J usage is TRBJ2-5; D possibly corresponds to TRBD2 (5 bases). The germline gives CDR1 SGHTA, CDR2 FQGNSA. This CDR3 is 14 amino acids long. V was clipped by 5 bases and J by 5 bases, with 15 bases between them. CDR3 nucleotide sequence: TGTGCCAGCAGCCGTCGGAGTAGAGGGGAGACCCAGTACTTC. This sequence encodes CASSRRSRGETQYF. Looking up the rest from reference TRBV7-2 and TRBJ2-5 gives the full variable domain: GAGVSQSPSNKVTEKGKDVELRCDPISGHTALYWYRQSLGQGLEFLIYFQGNSAPDKSGLPSDRFSAERTGGSVSTLTIQRTQQEDSAVYLCASSRRSRGETQYFGPGTRLLVL.